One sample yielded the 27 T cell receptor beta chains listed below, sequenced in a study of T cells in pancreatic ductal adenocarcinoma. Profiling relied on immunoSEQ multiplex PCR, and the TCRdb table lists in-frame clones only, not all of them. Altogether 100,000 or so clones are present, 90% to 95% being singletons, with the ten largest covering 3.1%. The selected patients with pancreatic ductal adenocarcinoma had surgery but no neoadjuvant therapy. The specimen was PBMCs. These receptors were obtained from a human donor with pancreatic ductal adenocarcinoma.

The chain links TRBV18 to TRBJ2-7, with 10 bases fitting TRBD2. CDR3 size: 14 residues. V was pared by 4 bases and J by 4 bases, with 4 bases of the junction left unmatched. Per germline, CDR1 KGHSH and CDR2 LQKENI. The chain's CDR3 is CASSRSGRTYEQYF. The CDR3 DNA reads TGTGCCAGCTCACGTAGCGGGAGGACTTACGAGCAGTACTTC. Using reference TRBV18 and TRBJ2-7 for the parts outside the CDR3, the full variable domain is NAGVMQNPRHLVRRRGQEARLRCSPMKGHSHVYWYRQLPEEGLKFMVYLQKENIIDESGMPKERFSAEFPKEGPSILRIQQVVRGDSAAYFCASSRSGRTYEQYFGPGTRLTVT.

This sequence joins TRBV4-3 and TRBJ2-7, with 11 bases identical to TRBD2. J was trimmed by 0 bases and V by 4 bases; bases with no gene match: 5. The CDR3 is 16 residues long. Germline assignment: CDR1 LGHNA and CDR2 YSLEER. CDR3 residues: CASSLRLAGSSYEQYF. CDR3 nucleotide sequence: TGCGCCAGCAGCCTTCGACTAGCGGGAAGCTCCTACGAGCAGTACTTC.

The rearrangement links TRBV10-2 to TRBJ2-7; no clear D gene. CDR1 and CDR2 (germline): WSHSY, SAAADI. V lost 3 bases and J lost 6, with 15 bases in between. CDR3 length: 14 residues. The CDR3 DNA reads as TGCGCCAGCAGTGAAGAGCTAGTCTCGGGCGAGCAGTACTTC. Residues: CASSEELVSGEQYF.

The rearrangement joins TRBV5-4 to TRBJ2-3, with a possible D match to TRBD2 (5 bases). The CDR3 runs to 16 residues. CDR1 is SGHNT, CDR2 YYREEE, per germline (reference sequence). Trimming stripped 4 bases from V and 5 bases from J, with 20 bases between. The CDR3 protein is CASSPLAQERKDTQYF. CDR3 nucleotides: TGTGCCAGCAGCCCTCTAGCTCAGGAAAGAAAAGATACGCAGTATTTT.

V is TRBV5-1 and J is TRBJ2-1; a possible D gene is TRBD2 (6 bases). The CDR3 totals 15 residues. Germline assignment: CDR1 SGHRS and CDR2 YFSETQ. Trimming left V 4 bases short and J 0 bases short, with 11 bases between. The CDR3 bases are TGCGCCAGCAGCGAGACTAGGAGCTCCTACAATGAGCAGTTCTTC. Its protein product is CASSETRSSYNEQFF.

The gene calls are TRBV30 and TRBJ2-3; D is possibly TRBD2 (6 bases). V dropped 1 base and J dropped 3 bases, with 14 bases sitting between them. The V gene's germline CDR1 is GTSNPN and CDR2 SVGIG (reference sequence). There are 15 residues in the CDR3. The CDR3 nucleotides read TGTGCCTGGAGTGCTTGGGGGGTTGGGACAGATACGCAGTATTTT. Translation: CAWSAWGVGTDTQYF.

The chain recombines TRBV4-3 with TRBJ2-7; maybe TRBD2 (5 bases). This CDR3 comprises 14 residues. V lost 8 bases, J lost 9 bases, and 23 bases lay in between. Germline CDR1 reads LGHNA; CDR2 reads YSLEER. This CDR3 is CASRRVRTGLGQYF. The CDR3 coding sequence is TGCGCCAGCCGCCGTGTTAGGACGGGATTAGGGCAGTACTTC.

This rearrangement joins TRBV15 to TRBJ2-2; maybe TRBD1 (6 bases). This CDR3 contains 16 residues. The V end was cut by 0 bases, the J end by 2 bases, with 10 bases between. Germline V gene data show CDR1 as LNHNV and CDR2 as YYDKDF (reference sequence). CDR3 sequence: CATSRELGTNTGELFF. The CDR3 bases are TGTGCCACCAGCAGAGAGTTGGGGACAAACACCGGGGAGCTGTTTTTT.

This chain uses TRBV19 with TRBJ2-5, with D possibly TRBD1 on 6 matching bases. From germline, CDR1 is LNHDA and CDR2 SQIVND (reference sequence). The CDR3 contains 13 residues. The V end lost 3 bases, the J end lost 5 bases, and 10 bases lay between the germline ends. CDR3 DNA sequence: TGTGCCAGTAGTATGGACAGAGGGGAGACCCAGTACTTC. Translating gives CASSMDRGETQYF.

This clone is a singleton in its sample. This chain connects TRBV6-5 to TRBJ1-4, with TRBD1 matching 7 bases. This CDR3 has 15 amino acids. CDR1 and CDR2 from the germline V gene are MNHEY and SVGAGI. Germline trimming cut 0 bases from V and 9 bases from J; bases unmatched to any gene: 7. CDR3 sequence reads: CASSYSTGFDKKLFF. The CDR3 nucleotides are TGTGCCAGCAGTTACTCGACAGGGTTCGATAAAAAACTGTTTTTT.

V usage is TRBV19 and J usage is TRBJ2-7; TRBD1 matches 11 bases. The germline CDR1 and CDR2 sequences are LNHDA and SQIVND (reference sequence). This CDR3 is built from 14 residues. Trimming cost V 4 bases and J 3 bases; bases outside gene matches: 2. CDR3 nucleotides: TGTGCCAGTAGTACCGGGACAGGGGGCTACGAGCAGTACTTC. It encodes CASSTGTGGYEQYF.

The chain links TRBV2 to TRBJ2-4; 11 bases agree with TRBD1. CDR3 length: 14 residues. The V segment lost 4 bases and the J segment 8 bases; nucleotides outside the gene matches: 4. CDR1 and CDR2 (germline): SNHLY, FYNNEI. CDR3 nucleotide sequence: TGTGCCAGCAGTGGGGGACAGGGGGTGGACATTCAGTACTTC. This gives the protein CASSGGQGVDIQYF.

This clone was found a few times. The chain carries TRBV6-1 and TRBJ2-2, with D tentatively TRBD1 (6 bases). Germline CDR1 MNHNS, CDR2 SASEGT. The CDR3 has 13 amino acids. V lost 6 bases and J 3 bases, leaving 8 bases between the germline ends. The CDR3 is CASRQGDTGELFF. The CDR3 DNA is TGTGCCAGCAGACAGGGTGACACCGGGGAGCTGTTTTTT.

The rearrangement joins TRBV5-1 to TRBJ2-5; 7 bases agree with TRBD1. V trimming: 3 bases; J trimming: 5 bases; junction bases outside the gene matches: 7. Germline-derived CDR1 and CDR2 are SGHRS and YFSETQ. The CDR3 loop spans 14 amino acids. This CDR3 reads CASSSTGFRETQYF. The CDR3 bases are TGCGCCAGCAGCTCGACAGGGTTTAGGGAGACCCAGTACTTC.

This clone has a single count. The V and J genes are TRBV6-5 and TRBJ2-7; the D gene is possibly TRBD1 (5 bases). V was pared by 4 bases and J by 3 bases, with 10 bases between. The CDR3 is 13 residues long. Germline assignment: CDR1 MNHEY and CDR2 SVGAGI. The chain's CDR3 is CASSFRQYYEQYF. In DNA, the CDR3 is TGTGCCAGCAGTTTTCGACAGTACTACGAGCAGTACTTC.

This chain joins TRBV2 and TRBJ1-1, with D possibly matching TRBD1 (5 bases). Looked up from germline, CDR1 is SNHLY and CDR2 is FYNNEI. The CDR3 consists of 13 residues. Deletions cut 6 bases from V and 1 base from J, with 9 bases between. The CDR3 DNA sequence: TGTGCCAGCAGGGACACTTGGAACACTGAAGCTTTCTTT. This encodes CASRDTWNTEAFF.

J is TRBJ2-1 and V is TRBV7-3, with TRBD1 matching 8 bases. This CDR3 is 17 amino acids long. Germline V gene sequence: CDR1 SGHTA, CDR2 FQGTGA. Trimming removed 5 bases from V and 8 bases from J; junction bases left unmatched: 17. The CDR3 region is CASSTPQGERGSDEQFF. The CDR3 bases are TGTGCCAGCAGCACCCCACAGGGGGAGAGGGGTAGCGATGAGCAGTTCTTC. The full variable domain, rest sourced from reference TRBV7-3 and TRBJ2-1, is GAGVSQTPSNKVTEKGKYVELRCDPISGHTALYWYRQSLGQGPEFLIYFQGTGAADDSGLPNDRFFAVRPEGSVSTLKIQRTERGDSAVYLCASSTPQGERGSDEQFFGPGTRLTVL.

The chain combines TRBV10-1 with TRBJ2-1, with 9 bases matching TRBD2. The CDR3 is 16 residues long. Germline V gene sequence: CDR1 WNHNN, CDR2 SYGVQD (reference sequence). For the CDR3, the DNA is TGCGTTACGGGGAGCGGGAGGACACATTACTACAATGAGCAGTTCTTC. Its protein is CVTGSGRTHYYNEQFF.

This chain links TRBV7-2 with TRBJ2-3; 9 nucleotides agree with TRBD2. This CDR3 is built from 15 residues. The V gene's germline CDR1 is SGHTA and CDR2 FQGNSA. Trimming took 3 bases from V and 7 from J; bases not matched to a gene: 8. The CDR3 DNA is TGTGCCAGCAGCTTCTTAGCGGGAGTGCACAATACGCAGTATTTT. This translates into CASSFLAGVHNTQYF.

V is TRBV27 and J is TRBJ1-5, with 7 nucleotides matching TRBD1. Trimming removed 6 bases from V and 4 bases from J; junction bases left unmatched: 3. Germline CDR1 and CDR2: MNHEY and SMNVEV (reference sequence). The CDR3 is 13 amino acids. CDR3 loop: CASSRQGNQPQHF. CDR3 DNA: TGTGCCAGCAGCAGACAGGGTAATCAGCCCCAGCATTTT.

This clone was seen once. The CDR3 loop reads CASSGRSGRAQYF. The CDR3 region has the DNA TGTGCCAGCAGTGGGCGGAGCGGGAGGGCCCAGTACTTC. V and J are TRBV6-1 and TRBJ2-5, with 10 bases that match TRBD2. The ends lost 4 bases at V and 9 bases at J; junction bases unmatched: 5. This CDR3 is 13 amino acids long. In germline, CDR1 is MNHNS, CDR2 SASEGT.

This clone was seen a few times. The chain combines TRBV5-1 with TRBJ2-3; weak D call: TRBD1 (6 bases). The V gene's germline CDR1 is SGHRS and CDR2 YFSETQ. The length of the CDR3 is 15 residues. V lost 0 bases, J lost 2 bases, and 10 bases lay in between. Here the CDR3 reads CASSLGQAITDTQYF. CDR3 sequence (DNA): TGCGCCAGCAGCTTGGGACAGGCGATCACAGATACGCAGTATTTT.

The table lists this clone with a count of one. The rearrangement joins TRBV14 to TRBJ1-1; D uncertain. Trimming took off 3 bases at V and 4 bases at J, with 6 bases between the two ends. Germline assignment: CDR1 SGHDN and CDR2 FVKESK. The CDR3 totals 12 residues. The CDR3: CASSQSTTEAFF. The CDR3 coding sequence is TGTGCCAGCAGCCAGTCTACCACTGAAGCTTTCTTT. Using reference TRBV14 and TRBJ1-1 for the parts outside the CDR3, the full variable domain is EAGVTQFPSHSVIEKGQTVTLRCDPISGHDNLYWYRRVMGKEIKFLLHFVKESKQDESGMPNNRFLAERTGGTYSTLKVQPAELEDSGVYFCASSQSTTEAFFGQGTRLTVV.

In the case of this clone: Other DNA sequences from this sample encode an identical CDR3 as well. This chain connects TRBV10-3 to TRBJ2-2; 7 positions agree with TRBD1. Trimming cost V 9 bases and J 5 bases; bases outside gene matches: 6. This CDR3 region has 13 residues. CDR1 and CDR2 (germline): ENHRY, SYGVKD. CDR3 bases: TGTGCCATTAGAGAGACAGGGACCGGGGAGCTGTTTTTT. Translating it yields CAIRETGTGELFF.

This CDR3 reads CASSKGQTGSNQPQHF. The CDR3 region has the DNA TGTGCCAGTAGTAAAGGACAGACCGGTAGCAATCAGCCCCAGCATTTT. The V and J genes are TRBV19 and TRBJ1-5; D is perhaps TRBD1 (6 bases). Trimming took off 4 bases at V and 0 bases at J, with 13 bases between the two ends. The CDR3 has 16 residues. Germline loops: CDR1 LNHDA, CDR2 SQIVND (reference sequence).

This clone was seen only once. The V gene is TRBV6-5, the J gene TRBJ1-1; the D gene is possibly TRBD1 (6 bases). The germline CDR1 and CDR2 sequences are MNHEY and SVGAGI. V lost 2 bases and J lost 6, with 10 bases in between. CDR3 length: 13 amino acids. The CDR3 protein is CASSYTAGAEAFF. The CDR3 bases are TGTGCCAGCAGTTACACCGCAGGGGCTGAAGCTTTCTTT.

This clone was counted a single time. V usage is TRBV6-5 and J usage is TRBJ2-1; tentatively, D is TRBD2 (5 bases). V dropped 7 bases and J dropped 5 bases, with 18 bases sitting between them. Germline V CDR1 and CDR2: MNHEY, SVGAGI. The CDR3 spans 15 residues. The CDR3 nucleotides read TGTGCCAGCAACCCGTCGGTAGCGCAACACAATGAGCAGTTCTTC. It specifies CASNPSVAQHNEQFF.